A selection of T cell receptor beta chains follows, all from one sample in a study of tumor-infiltrating lymphocytes in primary liver carcinoma. Using its own MiXCR run on the multiplex PCR reads, TCRdb lists one record per CDR3 protein. In the table there are more than 90,000 distinct CDR3 sequences, 65% to 75% of which are singletons. Source material: liver tumor tissue from sampling region 2. The receptors shown here come from a woman between 55 and 75 years old with primary liver carcinoma and hepatitis B virus infection. Each CDR3 is given with its conserved first and last residue. Fields, in order: clone size, D gene, V gene, J gene, CDR3 length, CDR3 protein, CDR3 DNA. The D gene is left open where the match is weak. Not every row has a clone size; where given, it reads once, few, many or a size class.

many	TRBD2	TRBV28	TRBJ2-1	14	CASTLAGGYNEQFF	TGTGCCAGCACCCTAGCGGGAGGTTACAATGAGCAGTTCTTC
few	-	TRBV4-1	TRBJ2-1	16	CASSQDSRGGYNEQFF	TGCGCCAGCAGCCAAGATAGTCGGGGCGGGTACAATGAGCAGTTCTTC
-	-	TRBV12-3/TRBV12-4	TRBJ2-7	14	CASSPGLVRYEQYF	TGTGCCAGCAGTCCCGGGCTAGTAAGATACGAGCAGTACTTC
many	-	TRBV29-1	TRBJ2-2	15	CSARAGTTNTGELFF	TGCAGCGCCCGTGCCGGGACAACGAACACCGGGGAGCTGTTTTTT
-	-	TRBV29-1	TRBJ2-3	14	CSVETLSVAHTQYF	TGCAGCGTTGAGACCCTCAGTGTCGCACATACGCAGTATTTT
once	-	TRBV6-5	TRBJ2-5	14	CVSSEEGGLWPQYF	TGTGTCAGCAGCGAGGAGGGGGGCCTTTGGCCCCAATACTTC
-	-	TRBV5-6	TRBJ2-2	14	CASSVGSYTGELFF	TGTGCCAGCAGCGTCGGGTCTTACACCGGGGAGCTGTTCTTT
many	-	TRBV28	TRBJ1-2	15	CASSPRTPRGYGYTF	TGTGCCAGCAGTCCGAGGACACCTCGGGGGTATGGCTACACCTTC
-	TRBD2	TRBV30	TRBJ2-1	16	CAWSEASGPSYNELFF	TGTGCCTGGAGTGAGGCTAGCGGGCCCTCCTACAATGAGCTGTTCTTC
-	-	TRBV4-1	TRBJ1-5	15	CASSPIQGQNQPQHF	TGCGCCAGCAGCCCAATTCAAGGACAGAATCAGCCCCAGCATTTT
-	-	TRBV28	TRBJ2-5	17	CASSLQTRCDLQETQYF	TGTGCCAGCAGTTTACAAACTAGATGCGATCTCCAAGAGACCCAGTACTTC